One T cell receptor beta chain is described in this entry. Its matching antigen is unknown. The record originates from a study of tumor and adjacent non-tumor tissue in lung cancer. In the study overall: Each sample yielded 4 million to 5 million productive TCRbeta reads on average. General study results and limits: Tumor TCR diversity, when higher, was linked to shorter survival.

The V gene end was trimmed by 2 bases and the J gene end by 0 bases; junction bases not matched to a gene: 5. The CDR3 length is 16 residues. CDR1 MNHEY and CDR2 SVGAGI come from the germline V gene. This sample's RNA came from whole unsorted tissue. Between August and November 2014, newly diagnosed, chemotherapy-naive lung cancer patients underwent thoracic surgery in China. TCRbeta libraries were built with three rounds of nested PCR, modified from ARM-PCR. TCRdb re-analysed the multiplex PCR reads in MiXCR, keeping a single row per CDR3 protein. This table has fewer than 150,000 distinct CDR3 sequences, about 71% appearing once.

This sequence originates from a man in his sixties with small cell lung cancer. This chain joins TRBV6-5 and TRBJ2-3; 7 bases fit TRBD2. Sequencing was done on a sample of lung tumor tissue. CDR3 nucleotide sequence: TGTGCCAGCAGTTACGGTACTAGCGACAGCACAGATACGCAGTATTTT. As protein: CASSYGTSDSTDTQYF.